Below, 32 T cell receptor beta chains from the same sample are listed, as sequenced in a study of cytomegalovirus exposure and HLA in healthy donors. PCR primers comprised 60 Vbeta and 13 Jbeta primers. Method: immunoSEQ multiplex PCR; TCRdb's copy keeps in-frame clones and lacks some. The data contain roughly 150,000 clones, 70% to 80% of them singletons. Sequencing input: PBMCs. Source of these receptors: a man younger than 40 in good health and CMV-seronegative.

This rearrangement joins TRBV5-8 to TRBJ1-4, with TRBD1 as a possible D gene (5 bases). The germline V and J ends were trimmed by 2 bases and 2 bases, with 19 bases remaining between them. Per the germline V gene, CDR1 is SGHTS and CDR2 is YDEGEE. The CDR3 contains 18 residues. CDR3 loop: CASSFRTGFWLTNEKLFF. In DNA form, the CDR3 reads TGTGCCAGCAGCTTTAGAACAGGATTTTGGTTGACTAATGAAAAACTGTTTTTT.

The chain recombines TRBV28 with TRBJ2-3; TRBD2 aligns across 7 bases. This CDR3 is built from 13 residues. Germline-derived CDR1 and CDR2 are MDHEN and SYDVKM. CDR3 bases: TGTGGTATAATGGCGGGGGGCACAGATACGCAGTATTTT. Its translation: CGIMAGGTDTQYF.

V gene TRBV9 combines with J gene TRBJ2-7; D not resolved. The CDR3 consists of 15 residues. The ends were cut back, 0 bases at V and 3 bases at J, with 13 bases in the middle. Germline V lookup: CDR1 SGDLS, CDR2 YYNGEE. CDR3 in DNA: TGTGCCAGCAGCGTAGGCCCCGGCGGTTACTACGAGCAGTACTTC. Amino acid sequence: CASSVGPGGYYEQYF.

The J gene is TRBJ2-3, the V gene TRBV5-6; D gene unclear. Germline V gene lookup returns CDR1 SGHDT and CDR2 YYEEEE. The V end was cut by 4 bases, the J end by 7 bases, with 19 bases between. CDR3 size: 15 residues. The CDR3 DNA sequence: TGTGCCAGCAGCCAGCTAGTTGCCATTGGAAATACGCAGTATTTT. Protein sequence: CASSQLVAIGNTQYF.

The CDR3 here is CASSPTGFNEKLFF. The CDR3 bases are TGTGCCAGCAGTCCGACAGGGTTTAATGAAAAACTGTTTTTT. This rearrangement joins TRBV6-1 to TRBJ1-4; TRBD1 aligns across 7 bases. J lost 4 bases, V lost 5 bases, and 4 bases had no gene match. The CDR3 contains 14 residues. Germline CDR1 is MNHNS and CDR2 is SASEGT.

The genes are TRBV19 and TRBJ2-3; possible D gene TRBD2, 6 bases. Looked up from germline, CDR1 is LNHDA and CDR2 is SQIVND (reference sequence). The CDR3 sequence is 16 residues long. Trimming removed 3 bases from V and 5 bases from J, with 18 bases in between. The CDR3 nucleotides read TGTGCCAGTAGTATGATTGGCGGAGGGGTGGGAGATACGCAGTATTTT. This gives the protein CASSMIGGGVGDTQYF.

V is TRBV14 and J is TRBJ1-5; D is possibly TRBD1 (5 bases). Trimming took 6 bases from V and 0 from J, leaving 12 bases between them. Germline V CDR1 and CDR2: SGHDN, FVKESK. The CDR3 extends over 15 amino acids. CDR3 loop: CASSRTGGSNQPQHF. The CDR3 nucleotides are TGTGCCAGCAGTCGCACGGGGGGTAGCAATCAGCCCCAGCATTTT.

The chain is built from TRBV30 and TRBJ2-2; 8 nucleotides agree with TRBD2. V was clipped by 7 bases and J by 17 bases; unmatched bases: 12. CDR1 is GTSNPN and CDR2 is SVGIG in the germline V gene (reference sequence). The CDR3 has 11 residues. The CDR3 reads CASSATGGDFF. Written as DNA, the CDR3 is TGTGCCTCAAGCGCCACGGGGGGGGACTTTTTT.

This chain uses TRBV28 with TRBJ2-7; 10 nucleotides agree with TRBD2. The trim removed 1 base at V and 0 bases at J, leaving 6 bases unmatched. The CDR3 is 17 residues long. Germline CDR1 and CDR2: MDHEN and SYDVKM. CDR3 region: CASSLSILAGNSYEQYF. As DNA, the CDR3 is TGTGCCAGCAGTTTATCCATACTAGCGGGGAACTCCTACGAGCAGTACTTC.

V is TRBV25-1 and J is TRBJ1-4, with 7 bases matching TRBD1. Germline lookup yields CDR1 MGHDK and CDR2 SYGVNS. Trimming cost V 0 bases and J 2 bases; bases outside gene matches: 3. The CDR3 has 16 amino acids. The CDR3 spells CASSEYPQGTNEKLFF. CDR3 in DNA: TGTGCCAGCAGTGAATATCCACAGGGGACTAATGAAAAACTGTTTTTT.

This clone was seen a single time. The rearrangement uses TRBV9 and TRBJ2-2; 14 bases map to TRBD2. The CDR3 totals 17 residues. Germline V gene data show CDR1 as SGDLS and CDR2 as YYNGEE. Trimming removed 10 bases from V and 3 bases from J; junction bases left unmatched: 11. CDR3 sequence reads: CAALGGLAGEDTGELFF. In nucleotides, the CDR3 is TGTGCCGCCCTGGGGGGACTAGCGGGAGAGGACACCGGGGAGCTGTTTTTT.

This chain uses TRBV19 with TRBJ1-5; 7 positions match TRBD1. Germline-derived CDR1 and CDR2 are LNHDA and SQIVND (reference sequence). V trimming: 5 bases; J trimming: 5 bases; junction bases outside the gene matches: 6. The CDR3 runs to 14 residues. The CDR3 coding sequence is TGTGCCAGTAGTTCTCGGACAGGATATCAGCCCCAGCATTTT. It yields the protein CASSSRTGYQPQHF. Drawing the rest from reference TRBV19 and TRBJ1-5, the complete variable domain is DGGITQSPKYLFRKEGQNVTLSCEQNLNHDAMYWYRQDPGQGLRLIYYSQIVNDFQKGDIAEGYSVSREKKESFPLTVTSAQKNPTAFYLCASSSRTGYQPQHFGDGTRLSIL.

The V and J genes are TRBV20-1 and TRBJ2-1, with D uncertain. The ends were cut back, 0 bases at V and 7 bases at J, with 4 bases in the middle. The CDR3 runs to 11 residues. Per the germline V gene, CDR1 is DFQATT and CDR2 is SNEGSKA (reference sequence). The CDR3 loop is CSARERNEQFF. The CDR3 nucleotides read TGCAGTGCTAGAGAGCGAAATGAGCAGTTCTTC.

This chain uses TRBV13 with TRBJ2-7, with D possibly TRBD1 on 5 matching bases. This CDR3 contains 15 residues. V was shortened by 4 bases and J by 0 bases, with 13 bases between the two germline ends. Germline V gene data show CDR1 as PRHDT and CDR2 as FYEKMQ (reference sequence). The CDR3 nucleotides read TGTGCCAGCAGCTCCAGGGTAATAATCTCCTACGAGCAGTACTTC. It codes for CASSSRVIISYEQYF.

This clone was counted a single time. V is TRBV18 and J is TRBJ1-3; possibly TRBD1 for D (6 bases). Between the trimmed V and J ends, which lost 6 bases and 4 bases, there was a span of 10 bases. Germline lookup yields CDR1 KGHSH and CDR2 LQKENI. CDR3 size: 13 residues. This CDR3 is CASSQGNGNTIYF. The DNA of the CDR3 is TGTGCCAGCTCTCAGGGGAACGGAAACACCATATATTTT.

This clone was seen only a few times. The chain uses TRBV4-2 and TRBJ1-1; D is ambiguous. Trimming took off 0 bases at V and 11 bases at J, with 19 bases between the two ends. This CDR3 is 15 amino acids long. From germline, CDR1 is LGHNA and CDR2 YNFKEQ. CDR3 protein: CASSQDPGNPAAAFF. The CDR3 nucleotides read TGTGCCAGCAGCCAAGATCCGGGAAACCCTGCGGCCGCTTTCTTT.

The chain employs TRBV9 and TRBJ2-1, with TRBD2 matching over 9 bases. CDR1 and CDR2 (germline): SGDLS, YYNGEE. The CDR3 loop spans 15 amino acids. V lost 3 bases and J lost 5; bases outside the gene matches: 6. CDR3 sequence reads: CASSASGRPHNEQFF. CDR3 in DNA: TGTGCCAGCAGCGCGAGCGGGAGGCCCCACAATGAGCAGTTCTTC.

A few counts support this clone. This chain joins TRBV19 and TRBJ1-5, with 9 bases aligning to TRBD1. Germline loops: CDR1 LNHDA, CDR2 SQIVND (reference sequence). The CDR3 covers 15 residues. V lost 9 bases and J lost 3; bases outside the gene matches: 9. In DNA form, the CDR3 reads TGTGCCAGCGACCCAACAGGGGGCTACAATCAGCCCCAGCATTTT. Its protein product is CASDPTGGYNQPQHF.

This clone appeared once. This chain joins TRBV28 and TRBJ1-5, with 9 nucleotides matching TRBD1. The CDR3 is 13 amino acids. V was clipped by 7 bases and J by 5 bases; unmatched bases: 3. The germline V gene has CDR1 MDHEN and CDR2 SYDVKM. This CDR3 reads CASNRDRDQPQHF. CDR3 nucleotide sequence: TGTGCCAGCAATAGGGACAGGGATCAGCCCCAGCATTTT.

This chain uses TRBV19 with TRBJ2-7; 7 bases match TRBD1. V shed 3 bases and J 4 bases; nucleotides not matched to a gene: 9. CDR1 is LNHDA and CDR2 is SQIVND in the germline V gene (reference sequence). The CDR3 has 15 amino acids. The CDR3 sequence: CASSIWQGEEYEQYF. The DNA of the CDR3 is TGTGCCAGTAGTATTTGGCAGGGGGAAGAATACGAGCAGTACTTC.

This chain joins TRBV7-9 and TRBJ2-2; no firm D call. V was shortened by 0 bases and J by 1 base, with 6 bases between the two germline ends. Germline V gives CDR1 SEHNR, CDR2 FQNEAQ (reference sequence). CDR3 size: 15 residues. The CDR3 region is CASSLASGNTGELFF. The CDR3 nucleotides read TGTGCCAGCAGCTTAGCGTCAGGGAACACCGGGGAGCTGTTTTTT.

V usage is TRBV6-5 and J usage is TRBJ2-1; no definite D call. CDR1 is MNHEY and CDR2 is SVGAGI in the germline V gene. This CDR3 has 13 residues. Deletions cut 5 bases from V and 8 bases from J, with 13 bases between. The CDR3, as DNA: TGTGCCAGCAGTCCTAGTATTTACGATGAGCAGTTCTTC. The encoded protein is CASSPSIYDEQFF.

The chain links TRBV19 to TRBJ2-1; a weak D match, TRBD1 (7 bases). The V end lost 3 bases, the J end lost 5 bases, and 14 bases lay between the germline ends. CDR1 is LNHDA, CDR2 SQIVND, per germline (reference sequence). CDR3 size: 15 residues. CDR3 in amino acids: CASSIGTAGHNEQFF. The CDR3 DNA follows: TGTGCCAGTAGTATCGGGACAGCGGGTCACAATGAGCAGTTCTTC. Supplemented by reference TRBV19 and TRBJ2-1, the full variable domain reads DGGITQSPKYLFRKEGQNVTLSCEQNLNHDAMYWYRQDPGQGLRLIYYSQIVNDFQKGDIAEGYSVSREKKESFPLTVTSAQKNPTAFYLCASSIGTAGHNEQFFGPGTRLTVL.

The CDR3 sequence: CASSQGGRQTGELFF. The CDR3 region has the DNA TGCGCCAGCAGCCAAGGCGGGAGACAAACCGGGGAGCTGTTTTTT. This chain uses TRBV4-1 with TRBJ2-2, with 7 bases lining up with TRBD2. Losses at the gene ends were 1 base for V and 5 bases for J; bases not matched to a gene: 4. This CDR3 is built from 15 residues. Germline CDR1 reads MGHRA; CDR2 reads YSYEKL.

This clone was seen only once. This chain connects TRBV28 to TRBJ2-3, with TRBD1 as a possible D gene (5 bases). The CDR3 is 14 amino acids. Germline V CDR1 and CDR2: MDHEN, SYDVKM. V was shortened by 3 bases and J by 2 bases, with 9 bases between the two germline ends. DNA of the CDR3: TGTGCCAGCAGTTTGACAGCGAACACAGATACGCAGTATTTT. It is translated as CASSLTANTDTQYF.

This clone occurred a few times. This chain uses TRBV28 with TRBJ1-5; D may be TRBD1 (5 bases). V lost 6 bases and J 9 bases, leaving 9 bases between the germline ends. Germline-derived CDR1 and CDR2 are MDHEN and SYDVKM. CDR3 length: 11 amino acids. The CDR3 nucleotides read TGTGCCAGCAGCAATCAGGGGCCCCAGCATTTT. Its protein product is CASSNQGPQHF. The full variable domain, in which reference TRBV28 and TRBJ1-5 provide the parts outside the CDR3, is DVKVTQSSRYLVKRTGEKVFLECVQDMDHENMFWYRQDPGLGLRLIYFSYDVKMKEKGDIPEGYSVSREKKERFSLILESASTNQTSMYLCASSNQGPQHFGDGTRLSIL.

This clone appeared a single time. The rearrangement uses TRBV10-3 and TRBJ1-5; no firm D call. The CDR3 has 14 amino acids. Germline-derived CDR1 and CDR2 are ENHRY and SYGVKD. V was trimmed by 0 bases and J by 4 bases, leaving 7 bases between them. CDR3 DNA: TGTGCCATCAGTGAGTCCGCGGTAAATCAGCCCCAGCATTTT. Encoded protein: CAISESAVNQPQHF.

The chain uses TRBV28 and TRBJ1-6, with a tentative D call TRBD1 (6 bases). CDR1 is MDHEN and CDR2 is SYDVKM in the germline V gene. Trimming cost V 3 bases and J 5 bases, with 11 bases left between them. The CDR3 runs 15 residues. In nucleotides, the CDR3 is TGTGCCAGCAGTTTCCTGGACAGAAATAATTCACCCCTCCACTTT. Amino acids: CASSFLDRNNSPLHF.

The chain joins TRBV14 to TRBJ1-1; D perhaps matches TRBD1 (6 bases). Germline CDR1 SGHDN, CDR2 FVKESK. V gave up 4 bases and J gave up 10 bases, with 13 bases separating them. The CDR3 contains 12 residues. In DNA, the CDR3 is TGTGCCAGCAGCCGTGGGGGCCCGGGAGCTTTCTTT. Protein product: CASSRGGPGAFF.

The gene calls are TRBV5-5 and TRBJ1-1; 7 nucleotides agree with TRBD1. CDR1 and CDR2 from the germline V gene are SGHKS and YYEKEE (reference sequence). The CDR3 sequence is 15 residues long. The V segment lost 4 bases and the J segment 0 bases; nucleotides outside the gene matches: 6. Written as DNA, the CDR3 is TGTGCCAGCAGCCCGACAGGGTACTTGAACACTGAAGCTTTCTTT. Translating it yields CASSPTGYLNTEAFF.

The rearrangement joins TRBV19 to TRBJ1-5; 11 nucleotides line up with TRBD1. V shed 10 bases, J shed 2 bases, and the junction held 13 bases outside the gene matches. Germline V lookup: CDR1 LNHDA, CDR2 SQIVND (reference sequence). The length of the CDR3 is 17 residues. The CDR3 DNA follows: TGTGCCACTGATACCGGGACAGGGGGAGGGGGCAATCAGCCCCAGCATTTT. This gives the protein CATDTGTGGGGNQPQHF. Based on the CDR3 plus reference TRBV19 and TRBJ1-5, the full variable domain is DGGITQSPKYLFRKEGQNVTLSCEQNLNHDAMYWYRQDPGQGLRLIYYSQIVNDFQKGDIAEGYSVSREKKESFPLTVTSAQKNPTAFYLCATDTGTGGGGNQPQHFGDGTRLSIL.

The chain is built from TRBV4-1 and TRBJ2-5, with D possibly TRBD2 on 7 matching bases. The V gene lost 3 bases and the J gene lost 5 bases, with 13 bases spanning the gap. CDR1 MGHRA and CDR2 YSYEKL come from the germline V gene. This CDR3 has 14 residues. This chain's CDR3 is CASSQWGGRETQYF. In DNA form, the CDR3 reads TGCGCCAGCAGCCAGTGGGGGGGCCGCGAGACCCAGTACTTC.